This TCR beta chain was identified in a study of cytomegalovirus exposure and HLA in healthy donors. The CDR3 loop spans 14 amino acids. Germline assignment: CDR1 SGHRS and CDR2 YFSETQ. Trimming left V 3 bases short and J 4 bases short, with 10 bases between. The PCR contained 60 Vbeta and 13 Jbeta primers. The method was immunoSEQ multiplex PCR; TCRdb's version includes in-frame clones alone and lacks a portion of them. Among 100,000 to 150,000 clones, 70% to 80% were seen once, and the ten largest hold roughly 3.2%. Sample: PBMCs. This chain connects TRBV5-1 to TRBJ1-4; TRBD1 might be the D (6 bases). The receptor comes from a man aged 25 to 40 in good health and CMV-seronegative. The chain's CDR3 is CASSSTGLNEKLFF. In DNA, the CDR3 is TGCGCCAGCAGCTCAACAGGGCTTAATGAAAAACTGTTTTTT.